These T cell receptor beta chains were read from a single sample in a study of T-cell reconstitution after alpha-beta-depleted transplantation in children. One entry per CDR3 protein results from TCRdb running MiXCR on the PCR reads. The sample lists roughly 120,000 distinct CDR3 sequences; 10% were seen once. The source was PBMCs, collected before TCRalphabeta/CD19-depleted stem cell transplant. All receptors come from a boy aged 2 to 9 with acute lymphoblastic leukemia, due to receive a stem cell transplant. The CDR3 runs from the conserved cysteine through the conserved F or W. Each record gives: CDR3 DNA, CDR3 protein, J gene, D gene, clone size, V gene. The D gene is left open where the match is weak. Clone size is not always given. Where it is, it says once, few, many or a class for expanded clones.

cdr3_nt: TGTGCCAGCAGTCAAAACGGGGCAAACTATGGCTACACCTTC
cdr3_aa: CASSQNGANYGYTF
j_call: TRBJ1-2
d_call: -
clone_size: few
v_call: TRBV12-3/TRBV12-4

cdr3_nt: TGTGCCAGCAGTTTATCCGGGACTAGCGGGATAACAGATACGCAGTATTTT
cdr3_aa: CASSLSGTSGITDTQYF
j_call: TRBJ2-3
d_call: TRBD2
clone_size: -
v_call: TRBV27

cdr3_nt: TGTGCCAGCAGTTTGGGTGGGACAGGAAACACTGAAGCTTTCTTT
cdr3_aa: CASSLGGTGNTEAFF
j_call: TRBJ1-1
d_call: TRBD1
clone_size: few
v_call: TRBV28

cdr3_nt: TGCAGTGCTAGGTTCGCGCCACCAACTTTTGGCGGGAGCCTTTACAATGAGCAGTTCTTC
cdr3_aa: CSARFAPPTFGGSLYNEQFF
j_call: TRBJ2-1
d_call: TRBD2
clone_size: many
v_call: TRBV20-1

cdr3_nt: TGTGCCAGCAAATTCGGACAGGGGTTAAATGAGCAGTTCTTC
cdr3_aa: CASKFGQGLNEQFF
j_call: TRBJ2-1
d_call: TRBD1
clone_size: many
v_call: TRBV6-5

cdr3_nt: TGTGCCAGCACCAACCTTCGGGGACAGGGATCCTACGAGCAGTACTTC
cdr3_aa: CASTNLRGQGSYEQYF
j_call: TRBJ2-7
d_call: TRBD1
clone_size: -
v_call: TRBV28

cdr3_nt: TGCGCCAGCACCTTGGCTGGGCCAATCGGAAAACTGTTTTTT
cdr3_aa: CASTLAGPIGKLFF
j_call: TRBJ1-4
d_call: -
clone_size: -
v_call: TRBV5-1

cdr3_nt: TGTGCCAGCCCGTCCTCCGGGACAGGGGCCTACGAGCAGTACTTC
cdr3_aa: CASPSSGTGAYEQYF
j_call: TRBJ2-7
d_call: TRBD1
clone_size: -
v_call: TRBV18

cdr3_nt: TGTGCCAGCTCCAGCGAGCAGGGGGCTGGTGAGACCCAGTACTTC
cdr3_aa: CASSSEQGAGETQYF
j_call: TRBJ2-5
d_call: TRBD1
clone_size: many
v_call: TRBV2

cdr3_nt: TGCAGTGCTCACCCTCTTGGGGGGGTTAATTCACCCCTCCACTTT
cdr3_aa: CSAHPLGGVNSPLHF
j_call: TRBJ1-6
d_call: -
clone_size: many
v_call: TRBV20-1

cdr3_nt: TGTGCCAGCAGAGGGGACAGGCGGGACAATCAGCCCCAGCATTTT
cdr3_aa: CASRGDRRDNQPQHF
j_call: TRBJ1-5
d_call: TRBD1
clone_size: -
v_call: TRBV6-1

cdr3_nt: TGTGCCAGCAGCGCCCATACAGGGCTCTCCGAGCAGTACTTC
cdr3_aa: CASSAHTGLSEQYF
j_call: TRBJ2-7
d_call: -
clone_size: -
v_call: TRBV25-1

cdr3_nt: TGTGCCAGCAGCCAGACCCCCCGTACTGGGATTAGTGAAGCTTTCTTT
cdr3_aa: CASSQTPRTGISEAFF
j_call: TRBJ1-1
d_call: -
clone_size: few
v_call: TRBV7-9

cdr3_nt: TGTGCCAGCAGTACCTCAGGGGAAGAAGAGACCCAGTACTTC
cdr3_aa: CASSTSGEEETQYF
j_call: TRBJ2-5
d_call: -
clone_size: few
v_call: TRBV6-1

cdr3_nt: TGCAGTGCTAGCCGCGGCTACACCTTC
cdr3_aa: CSASRGYTF
j_call: TRBJ1-2
d_call: -
clone_size: few
v_call: TRBV20-1

cdr3_nt: TGTGCCAGCAGCCACGGACAGGGGGCCTACGAGCAGTACTTC
cdr3_aa: CASSHGQGAYEQYF
j_call: TRBJ2-7
d_call: TRBD1
clone_size: many
v_call: TRBV5-5

cdr3_nt: TGTGCCAGCAGCTTAGAGGGTAGAGGGGCCTATGAGCAGTTCTTC
cdr3_aa: CASSLEGRGAYEQFF
j_call: TRBJ2-1
d_call: -
clone_size: few
v_call: TRBV11-2

cdr3_nt: TGCGCCAGCAGCTTGGAGGGTAGCGGACTTTACGAGCAGTACTTC
cdr3_aa: CASSLEGSGLYEQYF
j_call: TRBJ2-7
d_call: -
clone_size: few
v_call: TRBV5-1

cdr3_nt: TGTGCCAGCAGCATCGGACTAGCGGGCTACAATGAGCAGTTCTTC
cdr3_aa: CASSIGLAGYNEQFF
j_call: TRBJ2-1
d_call: TRBD2
clone_size: few
v_call: TRBV9

cdr3_nt: TGCAGTGCTACGCAGGGGGCCTACGAGCAGTACTTC
cdr3_aa: CSATQGAYEQYF
j_call: TRBJ2-7
d_call: TRBD1
clone_size: few
v_call: TRBV20-1

cdr3_nt: TGCAGTGCCCCAACGCTTCTGGGAACTTACGAGCAGTACTTC
cdr3_aa: CSAPTLLGTYEQYF
j_call: TRBJ2-7
d_call: -
clone_size: -
v_call: TRBV20-1

cdr3_nt: TGTGCCAGCAGTGATTTACAGCTTGCGGAAGGGGGTAATGAAAAACTGTTTTTT
cdr3_aa: CASSDLQLAEGGNEKLFF
j_call: TRBJ1-4
d_call: -
clone_size: -
v_call: TRBV5-6

cdr3_nt: TGTGCCAGCAGCCCCCCGACATCCAATGGCTACACCTTC
cdr3_aa: CASSPPTSNGYTF
j_call: TRBJ1-2
d_call: -
clone_size: -
v_call: TRBV7-9

cdr3_nt: TGTGCCAGCAGCTTAGTAAGGGGGCCTTCCTACGAGCAGTACTTC
cdr3_aa: CASSLVRGPSYEQYF
j_call: TRBJ2-7
d_call: TRBD1
clone_size: many
v_call: TRBV7-2

cdr3_nt: TGTGCCAGCAGTACCCGACAGTCTATGAACACTGAAGCTTTCTTT
cdr3_aa: CASSTRQSMNTEAFF
j_call: TRBJ1-1
d_call: -
clone_size: -
v_call: TRBV27

cdr3_nt: TGTGCCACCAGCGGGTATATGAACACTGAAGCTTTCTTT
cdr3_aa: CATSGYMNTEAFF
j_call: TRBJ1-1
d_call: -
clone_size: -
v_call: TRBV15

cdr3_nt: TGTGCCAGCAGCTTAGCGGCAGGGGCCGGCACCATATATTTT
cdr3_aa: CASSLAAGAGTIYF
j_call: TRBJ1-3
d_call: -
clone_size: many
v_call: TRBV7-9

cdr3_nt: TGCAGTGCCCCTGGGGGCGGGAGTAGGTACAATGAGCAGTTCTTC
cdr3_aa: CSAPGGGSRYNEQFF
j_call: TRBJ2-1
d_call: -
clone_size: many
v_call: TRBV20-1

cdr3_nt: TGTGCCAGCAGCTTGACTAGCGGGACAATCAAAAACATTCAGTACTTC
cdr3_aa: CASSLTSGTIKNIQYF
j_call: TRBJ2-4
d_call: TRBD2
clone_size: -
v_call: TRBV7-2

cdr3_nt: TGCAGCGCCACCTCGGGATCTCAACGCCTCGGTTATGGCTACACCTTC
cdr3_aa: CSATSGSQRLGYGYTF
j_call: TRBJ1-2
d_call: -
clone_size: many
v_call: TRBV29-1

cdr3_nt: TGTGTCAGCTCACCTACCACATCAGAGCAGTATTTT
cdr3_aa: CVSSPTTSEQYF
j_call: TRBJ2-3
d_call: -
clone_size: -
v_call: TRBV18

cdr3_nt: TGTGCCATCAGTGCAAGGGGACTAGCGGACTTGGGGGAATACAATGAGCAGTTCTTC
cdr3_aa: CAISARGLADLGEYNEQFF
j_call: TRBJ2-1
d_call: TRBD2
clone_size: few
v_call: TRBV10-3

cdr3_nt: TGCAGTGCTAGTCGGGACGGGGGGAATGAGCAGTTCTTC
cdr3_aa: CSASRDGGNEQFF
j_call: TRBJ2-1
d_call: TRBD2
clone_size: few
v_call: TRBV20-1

cdr3_nt: TGCAGTGCTTCCGCTCGACTAGCGGCCCACACCGGGGAGCTGTTTTTT
cdr3_aa: CSASARLAAHTGELFF
j_call: TRBJ2-2
d_call: TRBD2
clone_size: many
v_call: TRBV20-1

cdr3_nt: TGCAGTGCTGGGCCGGGACTAGGGATACAGGGGTTCTTC
cdr3_aa: CSAGPGLGIQGFF
j_call: TRBJ2-1
d_call: TRBD2
clone_size: -
v_call: TRBV20-1

cdr3_nt: TGTGCCAGCAGCCGCTCCGGGGGTCTAGCGAGCAAAAACATTCAGTACTTC
cdr3_aa: CASSRSGGLASKNIQYF
j_call: TRBJ2-4
d_call: -
clone_size: few
v_call: TRBV13

cdr3_nt: TGTACCATCAGTCAAGAGGATCTAGCAGTGGCCTACAATGAGCAGTTCTTC
cdr3_aa: CTISQEDLAVAYNEQFF
j_call: TRBJ2-1
d_call: -
clone_size: -
v_call: TRBV12-3/TRBV12-4

cdr3_nt: TGCGCCAGCAGCTGGAGCGGGACCCCGGAGCAGTACTTC
cdr3_aa: CASSWSGTPEQYF
j_call: TRBJ2-7
d_call: TRBD2
clone_size: many
v_call: TRBV5-1

cdr3_nt: TGTGCCAGCAGCCACGCCAGGGAGACCCAGTACTTC
cdr3_aa: CASSHARETQYF
j_call: TRBJ2-5
d_call: -
clone_size: -
v_call: TRBV11-2

cdr3_nt: TGTGCCAGCAGTTTCCTACGGGGTAGCACAGATACGCAGTATTTT
cdr3_aa: CASSFLRGSTDTQYF
j_call: TRBJ2-3
d_call: -
clone_size: few
v_call: TRBV12-3/TRBV12-4

cdr3_nt: TGTGCCAGCAGCTTAAGCGGTGGGGTATTGGCAATGAACACAGATACGCAGTATTTT
cdr3_aa: CASSLSGGVLAMNTDTQYF
j_call: TRBJ2-3
d_call: -
clone_size: -
v_call: TRBV7-8

cdr3_nt: TGTGCCAGCAGCTTCCCGGGACAGACCAATGAGCAGTTCTTC
cdr3_aa: CASSFPGQTNEQFF
j_call: TRBJ2-1
d_call: TRBD1
clone_size: many
v_call: TRBV5-5

cdr3_nt: TGTGCTAGCAGCCTCGGGTGGGAGGCCGGGGAGACCCAGTACTTC
cdr3_aa: CASSLGWEAGETQYF
j_call: TRBJ2-5
d_call: -
clone_size: many
v_call: TRBV7-7

cdr3_nt: TGTGCCAGCACGGGCAGCGGGAGGTTGGCCCAGTACTTC
cdr3_aa: CASTGSGRLAQYF
j_call: TRBJ2-5
d_call: TRBD2
clone_size: many
v_call: TRBV12-3/TRBV12-4

cdr3_nt: TGCGCCAGCAGCTTGGGCGGGACAGGAGGGGAGACCCAGTACTTC
cdr3_aa: CASSLGGTGGETQYF
j_call: TRBJ2-5
d_call: TRBD1
clone_size: -
v_call: TRBV5-1

cdr3_nt: TGCAGCGTTGAAGGGGGGGTAGGTCAATGGACCGGGGAGCTGTTTTTT
cdr3_aa: CSVEGGVGQWTGELFF
j_call: TRBJ2-2
d_call: -
clone_size: -
v_call: TRBV29-1

cdr3_nt: TGTGCCAGCAGTTACAACCCCGGGAGCCATCTAATGATCAACTATGGCTACACCTTC
cdr3_aa: CASSYNPGSHLMINYGYTF
j_call: TRBJ1-2
d_call: -
clone_size: -
v_call: TRBV6-5

cdr3_nt: TGTGCCAGCAGTTTAGGGGGACACAATTCACCCCTCCACTTT
cdr3_aa: CASSLGGHNSPLHF
j_call: TRBJ1-6
d_call: -
clone_size: many
v_call: TRBV12-3/TRBV12-4

cdr3_nt: TGTGCCAGCAGCCCCGAACAGGCCGCCATTCAGTACTTC
cdr3_aa: CASSPEQAAIQYF
j_call: TRBJ2-4
d_call: -
clone_size: -
v_call: TRBV16

cdr3_nt: TGCAGTGCCTTAACAGGGGTCATGAACACTGAAGCTTTCTTT
cdr3_aa: CSALTGVMNTEAFF
j_call: TRBJ1-1
d_call: TRBD1
clone_size: few
v_call: TRBV20-1

cdr3_nt: TGTGCTAGCAGCTTACAGCGGGGGGGAGAGGAGACCCAGTACTTC
cdr3_aa: CASSLQRGGEETQYF
j_call: TRBJ2-5
d_call: TRBD2
clone_size: few
v_call: TRBV7-7

cdr3_nt: TGTGCCACCAGTGATCCAGTAATACAGGGGGATACGCAGTATTTT
cdr3_aa: CATSDPVIQGDTQYF
j_call: TRBJ2-3
d_call: TRBD1
clone_size: few
v_call: TRBV24-1

cdr3_nt: TGTGCCAGCAGCCGCGGGGGGACAGGGAACACTGAAGCTTTCTTT
cdr3_aa: CASSRGGTGNTEAFF
j_call: TRBJ1-1
d_call: TRBD1
clone_size: few
v_call: TRBV7-2

cdr3_nt: TGTGCCAGCAGTCTAGTACACAGGGCGGATACGCAGTATTTT
cdr3_aa: CASSLVHRADTQYF
j_call: TRBJ2-3
d_call: -
clone_size: few
v_call: TRBV28

cdr3_nt: TGCAGTGCTAGAGATCTAAGTACTAGCGGGAGAGAGACCCAGTACTTC
cdr3_aa: CSARDLSTSGRETQYF
j_call: TRBJ2-5
d_call: TRBD2
clone_size: many
v_call: TRBV20-1